This T cell receptor beta chain derives from a study of control samples from healthy donors and cancer patients. TCRdb's table, derived via immunoSEQ multiplex PCR, lists solely in-frame clones and lacks some. The sample consists of some 170,000 clones, about 94% of them appearing once. Germline values: CDR1 SGHRS, CDR2 YFSETQ. The ends were cut back, 0 bases at V and 7 bases at J, with 10 bases in the middle. The CDR3 sequence is 14 residues long. This clone was observed a single time. The source of this sequence is a man between 60 and 75 years old with colorectal cancer. V gene TRBV5-1 combines with J gene TRBJ1-4, with a weak D call TRBD1 (6 bases). The specimen sequenced was PBMCs. The CDR3: CASSLEGETEKLFF. CDR3 coding DNA: TGCGCCAGCAGCTTGGAGGGGGAGACTGAAAAACTGTTTTTT.